The 21 T cell receptor beta chains below were found in one sample sequenced in a study of T-cell reconstitution after alpha-beta-depleted transplantation in children (dated by TCRdb to the mid-2010s). Libraries were prepared through PCR. TCRdb lists the instrument as Illumina HiSeq 2500. Molecular barcoding was employed in the preparation of TCR libraries, with unique molecular identifiers being used to normalize TCRbeta repertoire quantification. The public sequencing data were trimmed at Q25 with fastp and processed into clonotypes with MiXCR by TCRdb, which kept only in-frame beta chains. Here each entry gathers all rows of one CDR3 protein and keeps the most common genes and DNA. In this sample the table shows a few hundred thousand distinct CDR3 sequences, around a tenth of which occur a single time. Around 2.3% of the sample goes to the ten largest clones. This specimen was PBMCs from the stem cell graft donor, taken from the stem cell graft. The receptors were sampled from a human donor who donated a stem cell graft to a child with acute lymphoblastic leukemia.

The V call is TRBV6-1, the J call TRBJ1-3; possibly TRBD1 for D (5 bases). The CDR3 runs 15 residues. V lost 8 bases to trimming and J lost 0 bases, with 14 bases between them. CDR1 is MNHNS, CDR2 SASEGT, per germline. CDR3: CASQTALLSGNTIYF. In nucleotides, the CDR3 is TGTGCCAGCCAGACAGCTCTACTCTCTGGAAACACCATATATTTT.

This clonotype was seen more than once but under ten times. V and J are TRBV7-9 and TRBJ2-2; D perhaps matches TRBD1 (6 bases). V lost 3 bases, J lost 6 bases, and 14 bases lay in between. This CDR3 region has 15 residues. Germline V gene sequence: CDR1 SEHNR, CDR2 FQNEAQ (reference sequence). The CDR3 region has the DNA TGTGCCAGCAGCTTGAAACAGGGCGACTCCGGGGAGCTGTTTTTT. Its protein product is CASSLKQGDSGELFF.

This clonotype has more than one count but fewer than ten. V and J are TRBV4-3 and TRBJ2-7; 8 bases agree with TRBD2. V dropped 0 bases and J dropped 7; count of bases not matched to a gene: 14. Germline V gene lookup returns CDR1 LGHNA and CDR2 YSLEER. The CDR3 has 17 residues. The CDR3 nucleotides are TGCGCCAGCAGCCAAGATAGGTTTCCGGGAGGGGCAGGGGAGCAGTACTTC. It translates to CASSQDRFPGGAGEQYF.

This clonotype has a handful of counts. The V and J genes are TRBV12-3 or TRBV12-4 and TRBJ2-2, with 10 bases that match TRBD2. The J segment lost 0 bases and the V segment lost 2 bases, leaving 6 bases of the junction unmatched. The CDR3 has 18 amino acids. Here the CDR3 DNA reads TGTGCCAGCAGTTTATTCTCCGGGACTAGCGCGAACACCGGGGAGCTGTTTTTT. Translated, it gives CASSLFSGTSANTGELFF.

This clonotype was observed a few times. The chain is built from TRBV7-2 and TRBJ2-1; unclear D gene. The CDR3 is 13 amino acids. The ends were cut back, 5 bases at V and 6 bases at J, with 11 bases in the middle. Germline CDR1 is SGHTA and CDR2 is FQGNSA. This chain's CDR3 is CASSLDGPNEQFF. In DNA form, the CDR3 reads TGTGCCAGCAGCCTGGACGGTCCCAATGAGCAGTTCTTC.

This clonotype was found a few times. The chain employs TRBV6-5 and TRBJ2-7, with 7 bases that match TRBD2. The CDR3 spans 18 residues. CDR1 is MNHEY, CDR2 SVGAGI, per germline. Trimming cost V 0 bases and J 7 bases; bases outside gene matches: 18. CDR3 nucleotide sequence: TGTGCCAGCAGTTACTCGATAAACGAGCGGGGTCGACCCTTGGAGCAGTACTTC. The encoded protein is CASSYSINERGRPLEQYF.

The V call is TRBV28, the J call TRBJ2-2; D perhaps matches TRBD1 (6 bases). V gave up 5 bases and J gave up 5 bases, with 9 bases separating them. The CDR3 has 13 amino acids. Per germline, CDR1 MDHEN and CDR2 SYDVKM. The CDR3 reads CASSETGTGELFF. The CDR3 bases are TGTGCCAGCAGTGAAACAGGGACCGGGGAGCTGTTTTTT. Full variable domain (outside the CDR3, taken from reference TRBV28 and TRBJ2-2): DVKVTQSSRYLVKRTGEKVFLECVQDMDHENMFWYRQDPGLGLRLIYFSYDVKMKEKGDIPEGYSVSREKKERFSLILESASTNQTSMYLCASSETGTGELFFGEGSRLTVL.

This clonotype was observed a handful of times. This chain joins TRBV12-3 or TRBV12-4 and TRBJ2-2, with D tentatively TRBD2 (6 bases). The length of the CDR3 is 13 residues. V was shortened by 5 bases and J by 5 bases, with 9 bases between the two germline ends. The CDR3 sequence is CASSPRGTGELFF. As DNA, the CDR3 is TGTGCCAGCAGTCCCCGGGGGACCGGGGAGCTGTTTTTT.

V usage is TRBV10-3 and J usage is TRBJ1-5, with TRBD1 as a possible D gene (6 bases). Germline V gene data show CDR1 as ENHRY and CDR2 as SYGVKD. With 2 bases removed from V and 0 bases from J, the gap between germline ends came to 11 bases. This CDR3 spans 16 amino acids. In nucleotides, the CDR3 is TGTGCCATCAGTGAGGGTAGGGGGGGTAGCAATCAGCCCCAGCATTTT. As protein: CAISEGRGGSNQPQHF.

The chain recombines TRBV7-9 with TRBJ2-7; D not resolved. Germline CDR1 reads SEHNR; CDR2 reads FQNEAQ (reference sequence). This CDR3 has 13 residues. The V gene lost 5 bases and the J gene lost 3 bases, with 11 bases spanning the gap. The CDR3 DNA is TGTGCCAGCAGCCCCCCCCGCAGCTACGAGCAGTACTTC. Translation: CASSPPRSYEQYF.

This clonotype turned up a few times. This rearrangement joins TRBV25-1 to TRBJ1-4; 7 bases align to TRBD1. V trimming: 6 bases; J trimming: 8 bases; junction bases outside the gene matches: 9. The germline gives CDR1 MGHDK, CDR2 SYGVNS. The CDR3 extends over 14 amino acids. In DNA, the CDR3 is TGTGCCAGCAGACAGGGGCCTCAAGGGGAAAAACTGTTTTTT. Translated: CASRQGPQGEKLFF.

The rearrangement uses TRBV20-1 and TRBJ2-7; D is tentatively TRBD1 or TRBD2 (5 bases each). This CDR3 is built from 15 residues. The germline V gene has CDR1 DFQATT and CDR2 SNEGSKA (reference sequence). With 0 bases removed from V and 0 bases from J, the gap between germline ends came to 12 bases. CDR3 in amino acids: CSARDEGRLSYEQYF. The CDR3 DNA reads TGCAGTGCTAGAGATGAGGGACGCCTCTCCTACGAGCAGTACTTC.

V usage is TRBV2 and J usage is TRBJ2-3; 8 positions agree with TRBD2. Germline CDR1 SNHLY, CDR2 FYNNEI. V lost 7 bases to trimming and J lost 5 bases; unmatched junction nucleotides: 2. The CDR3 extends over 12 amino acids. The CDR3 nucleotides read TGTGCCAGCACGGCGGGAGGAGATACGCAGTATTTT. It codes for CASTAGGDTQYF.

This clonotype showed up just a few times. Germline is not matched at one junction end, which may reflect a read error. This chain uses TRBV20-1 with TRBJ2-1; the match to TRBD2 covers 8 bases. The CDR3 length is 15 residues. The germline V gene has CDR1 DFQATT and CDR2 SNEGSKA (reference sequence). As DNA, the CDR3 is TGCTGTGCTAGAGATCGCCTAGCGGGCTCTGACGGGCAGTTCTTC. Protein sequence: CCARDRLAGSDGQFF.

This chain links TRBV6-1 with TRBJ1-3, with TRBD1 as a possible D gene (5 bases). Germline V lookup: CDR1 MNHNS, CDR2 SASEGT. The CDR3 is made up of 18 amino acids. Deletions cut 5 bases from V and 4 bases from J, with 24 bases between. The CDR3 reads CASSHPVRTTSRGNTIYF. The CDR3 coding sequence is TGTGCCAGCAGTCATCCCGTCCGGACAACTTCGCGAGGAAACACCATATATTTT.

The V and J genes are TRBV6-1 and TRBJ1-3, with TRBD1 identical over 8 bases. Trimming removed 7 bases from V and 4 bases from J; junction bases left unmatched: 6. The CDR3 length is 14 residues. Germline assignment: CDR1 MNHNS and CDR2 SASEGT. The CDR3 sequence is CASTEDRAGNTIYF. Written as DNA, the CDR3 is TGTGCCAGCACAGAGGACAGGGCCGGAAACACCATATATTTT.

This clonotype has only a few counts. V usage is TRBV4-1 and J usage is TRBJ2-3; D not certain. The germline CDR1 and CDR2 sequences are MGHRA and YSYEKL. The CDR3 is 14 amino acids. The V end lost 1 base, the J end lost 3 bases, and 8 bases lay between the germline ends. Here the CDR3 reads CASSQVQWTDTQYF. The CDR3 DNA sequence: TGCGCCAGCAGCCAAGTCCAATGGACAGATACGCAGTATTTT.

This clonotype was seen at least ten times. The chain combines TRBV4-3 with TRBJ1-6; D possibly corresponds to TRBD1 (5 bases). Germline V gene sequence: CDR1 LGHNA, CDR2 YSLEER. This CDR3 has 17 amino acids. Deletions cut 0 bases from V and 7 bases from J, with 16 bases between. The CDR3 coding sequence is TGCGCCAGCAGCCAAGATAGGGCGCGGGGACCCAATTCACCCCTCCACTTT. Translated, it gives CASSQDRARGPNSPLHF.

The chain employs TRBV7-9 and TRBJ2-7; 9 bases align to TRBD2. V shed 5 bases, J shed 0 bases, and the junction held 5 bases outside the gene matches. Germline loops: CDR1 SEHNR, CDR2 FQNEAQ (reference sequence). The CDR3 sequence is 15 residues long. The CDR3 here is CASSPDSGSSYEQYF. The DNA of the CDR3 is TGTGCCAGCAGCCCAGATAGCGGGAGCTCCTACGAGCAGTACTTC.

The genes are TRBV27 and TRBJ1-5, with a possible D match to TRBD1 (5 bases). V gave up 5 bases and J gave up 0 bases, with 11 bases separating them. The CDR3 is made up of 15 amino acids. Germline V gives CDR1 MNHEY, CDR2 SMNVEV (reference sequence). The CDR3 DNA is TGTGCCAGCAGTATGTCAGGGTATAGCAATCAGCCCCAGCATTTT. Protein sequence: CASSMSGYSNQPQHF.

This clonotype was picked up many times. V and J are TRBV5-1 and TRBJ2-5; no clear D. The CDR3 runs to 13 residues. V shed 4 bases and J shed 2 bases, with 9 bases lying between them. The germline gives CDR1 SGHRS, CDR2 YFSETQ. The CDR3 protein is CASSPAGQETQYF. DNA for the CDR3: TGCGCCAGCAGCCCGGCCGGGCAAGAGACCCAGTACTTC.